This TCR beta chain was observed in a study of blood T cell repertoires in COVID-19. Study details: Specimens from acute and convalescent COVID-19 originated in the United States, Italy and Spain. The analysed material was cDNA or gDNA that came from T cells, B-cell-depleted T cells, or PBMCs.

This clone was seen a single time. Under the authors' procedure: Reference gene primers were amplified, and this amplification served to estimate nucleated cell counts. The assay was immunoSEQ multiplex PCR, and TCRdb's table has in-frame clones only and misses some. V and J calls and clone size are given by that table; D and trimming were obtained from the DNA. The table has about 140,000 clones, about 88% seen once. Seattle participants joined during active infection and were tracked over time. V shed 7 bases and J shed 3 bases, with 12 bases lying between them. Germline V lookup: CDR1 SQVTM, CDR2 ANQGSEA. The length of the CDR3 is 12 residues.

This chain links TRBV29-1 with TRBJ1-1; the D is unclear. This TCR was sampled from a human donor with COVID-19, enrolled during active disease. The donor label of this sample is uncertain. Sample: peripheral blood. The CDR3 nucleotides read TGCAGCGGTGAGGGCAGGTACACTGAAGCTTTCTTT. Amino acids: CSGEGRYTEAFF.